This TCR beta chain derives from a study of cytomegalovirus exposure and HLA in healthy donors. PCR employed 60 Vbeta and 13 Jbeta primers. The method was immunoSEQ multiplex PCR; TCRdb's version includes in-frame clones alone and lacks a portion of them. Among 90,000 to 110,000 clones listed, 65% to 85% were seen once. This CDR3 region has 13 residues. Trimming took 5 bases from V and 5 from J; bases not matched to a gene: 3. CDR1 and CDR2 from the germline V gene are MNHEY and SMNVEV (reference sequence). Study-wide findings and caveats: According to an earlier analysis, most TCR beta V segments yielded productive rearrangements about 87% or about 30% of the time. The authors listed 164 TCR beta chains as cytomegalovirus-associated. It was reported in a later analysis that an Asian-associated ancestry cluster showed fewer N-insertions than the roughly 620-donor mean.

Worth noting for this clone: The antigen remains unidentified.

This clonotype originated in a male donor in good health and CMV-seronegative. The chain couples TRBV27 to TRBJ1-1; 9 bases are shared with TRBD1. Sequencing was done on a sample of PBMCs. For the CDR3, the DNA is TGTGCCAGCAGTATCGACAGGGGGACTGAAGCTTTCTTT. It encodes CASSIDRGTEAFF.